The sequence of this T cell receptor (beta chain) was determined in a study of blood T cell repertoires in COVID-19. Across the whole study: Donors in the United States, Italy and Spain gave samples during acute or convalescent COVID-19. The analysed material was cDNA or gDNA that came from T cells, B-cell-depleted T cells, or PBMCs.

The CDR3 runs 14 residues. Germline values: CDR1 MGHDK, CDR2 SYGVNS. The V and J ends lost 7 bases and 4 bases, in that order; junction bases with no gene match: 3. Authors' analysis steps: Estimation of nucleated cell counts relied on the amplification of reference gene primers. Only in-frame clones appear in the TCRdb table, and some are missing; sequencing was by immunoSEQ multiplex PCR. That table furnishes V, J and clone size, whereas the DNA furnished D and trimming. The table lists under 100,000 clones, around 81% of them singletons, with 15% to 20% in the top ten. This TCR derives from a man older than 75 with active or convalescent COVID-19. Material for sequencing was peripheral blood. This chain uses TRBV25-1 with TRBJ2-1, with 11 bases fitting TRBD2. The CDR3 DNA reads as TGTGCCAGCAAACTAGCGGGGGCATACAATGAGCAGTTCTTC. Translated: CASKLAGAYNEQFF.